Sequencing of this T cell receptor beta chain was carried out in a study of OX40 agonist ivuxolimab in advanced cancers. Overall study: Patients were infused with ivuxolimab every 2 weeks at 0.01 to 10 mg/kg. Averaging 60 years in age, with a range of 23 to 79, the cohort was about 85% male.

A few counts support this clone. Its specificity is unknown. Findings and caveats of the study: CD4+ and CD8+ blood T cells expanded clonally by week 6 at 0.1 to 3.0 mg/kg.

Clones were read by immunoSEQ multiplex PCR, and TCRdb kept only the in-frame ones, dropping some. This table has tens of thousands of clones, approximately 90% appearing once. Samples were taken at baseline and on day 1 of cycles 4 and 7. The V and J ends lost 5 bases and 4 bases respectively, with 14 bases between them. CDR1 and CDR2 (germline): SGHTA, FQGNSA. The CDR3 is made up of 14 amino acids. The chain links TRBV7-2 to TRBJ1-2; D gene uncertain. The sequencing used CD4+ or CD8+ T cells sorted from blood, collected in a trial of the OX40 agonist ivuxolimab. This receptor was taken from an adult with an advanced solid tumor such as melanoma, head and neck, liver or kidney cancer. CDR3 sequence reads: CASSTSEEGYGYTF. Here the CDR3 DNA reads TGTGCCAGCAGCACATCAGAGGAGGGCTATGGCTACACCTTC.